Listed here is a single TCR beta chain. Its antigen is undetermined. Patients underwent thyroid surgery, and none had received any treatment before it. These data belong to a study of metastatic and nonmetastatic thyroid tumors. General observations from the study: Significantly greater TCR beta diversity was reportedly found in malignant thyroid tumors than in benign nodules (in blood and tumor).

V lost 8 bases, J lost 2 bases, and 12 bases lay in between. CDR3 length: 13 residues. CDR1 and CDR2 (germline): GTSNPN, SVGIG (reference sequence). As originally analysed: Building a distant-metastasis classifier for papillary thyroid cancer drew on CDR3 differences across clinicopathological groups. TCRdb re-called the PCR reads through MiXCR. The V and J calls shown here were made by TCRdb, not taken from the authors' results. The table lists 21,000 or so clones, roughly 14% of them singletons. The sequence was obtained from a female donor with papillary thyroid cancer or a benign thyroid nodule (not recorded which). Some clones in this sample may be carry-over from other donors' samples. The sample comprised blood. V is TRBV30 and J is TRBJ2-2; no clear D. CDR3 sequence reads: CADLRRNTGELFF. In nucleotides, the CDR3 is TGTGCCGACCTAAGACGCAACACCGGGGAGCTGTTTTTT.